The present TCR beta chain was sequenced within a study of cytomegalovirus exposure and HLA in healthy donors. Study-wide results and limits: Many donors shared some public TCRs, even though most TCR sequences were rare. For most TCR beta V segments, an earlier analysis put the productive rate at about 87% or about 30% of the time.

The PCR contained 60 Vbeta and 13 Jbeta primers. Here immunoSEQ multiplex PCR was the method, and the copy in TCRdb shows in-frame clones only, minus some. The sample contains roughly 200,000 clones, roughly 9.5% of which appear only once. This clone was counted between two and nine times. Its target is not known. Donors had nominal health at sampling but likely had unrecorded immune exposures. V dropped 8 bases and J dropped 5; count of bases not matched to a gene: 12. The CDR3 has 15 residues. In germline, CDR1 is SQVTM, CDR2 ANQGSEA. Specimen: PBMCs. The chain couples TRBV29-1 to TRBJ2-1; 10 bases line up with TRBD2. The clonotype comes from a woman aged 25 to 45 in good health and CMV-seropositive. The DNA for the CDR3 is TGCAGCATTGGGGGTCGGGGACTAGCGAACAATGAGCAGTTCTTC. Protein: CSIGGRGLANNEQFF.